This T cell receptor beta chain is drawn from a study of T cell changes during pregnancy in multiple sclerosis. Generated by immunoSEQ multiplex PCR, the TCRdb table keeps only in-frame clones and is missing some. The table lists roughly 20,000 clones, 87% of them singletons. Germline V gene data show CDR1 as SGHTA and CDR2 as FQGNSA. The trim removed 5 bases at V and 8 bases at J, leaving 8 bases unmatched. This CDR3 has 14 residues. This chain links TRBV7-2 with TRBJ1-1, with TRBD1 matching over 10 bases. Material: CD8+ T cells from peripheral blood mononuclear cells, obtained in the third trimester of pregnancy. This clonotype was sampled from a female donor in good health, enrolled as a control in a pregnancy study. The CDR3 spells CASSITTGGSEAFF. As DNA, the CDR3 is TGTGCCAGCAGCATCACGACAGGGGGCTCCGAAGCTTTCTTT.